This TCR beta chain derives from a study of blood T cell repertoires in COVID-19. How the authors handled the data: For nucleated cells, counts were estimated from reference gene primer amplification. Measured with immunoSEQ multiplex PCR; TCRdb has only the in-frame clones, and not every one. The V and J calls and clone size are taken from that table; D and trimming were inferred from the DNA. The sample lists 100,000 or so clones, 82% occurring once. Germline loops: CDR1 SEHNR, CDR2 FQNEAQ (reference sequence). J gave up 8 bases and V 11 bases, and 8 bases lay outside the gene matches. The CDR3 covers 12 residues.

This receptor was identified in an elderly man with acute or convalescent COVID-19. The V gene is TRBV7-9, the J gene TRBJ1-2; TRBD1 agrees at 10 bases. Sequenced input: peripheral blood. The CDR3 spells CAVRDRGEGYTF. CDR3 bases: TGTGCCGTCCGGGACAGGGGAGAGGGCTACACCTTC.